These T cell receptor beta chains were read from a single sample in a study of blood T cell repertoires in COVID-19. Produced via immunoSEQ multiplex PCR; TCRdb's table is partial and in-frame only. The repertoire consists of about 100,000 clones, with roughly 80% occurring once and the leading ten covering under 35%. The sequencing input was peripheral blood. Every receptor here comes from a man between 65 and 79 years old with active or convalescent COVID-19. Each CDR3 is given with its conserved first and last residue. D genes are given only for firm matches. Clone size is not always given. Where it is, it says once, few, many or a class for expanded clones.

V	size	D	J	DNA	CDR3
TRBV30	NA	NA	TRBJ1-2	TGTGCCTGGAGGGCGGGGGGCGGATATGGCTACACCTTC	CAWRAGGGYGYTF
TRBV5-6	NA	NA	TRBJ1-1	TGTGCCAGCAGCTCCCGGAACAGGTTGAACACTGAAGCTTTCTTT	CASSSRNRLNTEAFF
TRBV6-5	NA	NA	TRBJ1-1	TGTGCCAGCAGCACCAACGGACAGAAAAACACTGAAGCTTTCTTT	CASSTNGQKNTEAFF
TRBV2	few	NA	TRBJ1-4	TGTGCCAGCAAAACAGGCGAAAAACTGTTTTTT	CASKTGEKLFF
TRBV5-5	NA	NA	TRBJ2-5	TGTGCCAGCAGCTTGGACTTTTCGGGTAGCGAAGAGACCCAGTACTTC	CASSLDFSGSEETQYF
TRBV2	NA	NA	TRBJ1-2	TGTGCCAGCAGTGACAGGGGATCTTGGGGCTACACCTTC	CASSDRGSWGYTF
TRBV27	NA	NA	TRBJ1-2	TGTGCCAGCAGTCCCAGACAAAACTATGGCTACACCTTC	CASSPRQNYGYTF
TRBV4-1	NA	TRBD1	TRBJ1-1	TGCGCCAGCAGCCAAGAGGCAGGGGGCATCACTGAAGCTTTCTTT	CASSQEAGGITEAFF
TRBV7-8	NA	NA	TRBJ1-1	TGTGCCAGCAGTATACAGGGGAACACTGAAGCTTTCTTT	CASSIQGNTEAFF
TRBV7-2	once	TRBD1	TRBJ1-3	TGTGCCAGCAGCTTAGTTGGACAGGGGCTTGGGTCTGGAAACACCATATATTTT	CASSLVGQGLGSGNTIYF
TRBV7-8	NA	NA	TRBJ2-2	TGTGCCAGCAGCCCTTATGAGGACATTGTCACCGGGGAGCTGTTTTTT	CASSPYEDIVTGELFF
TRBV11-2	once	TRBD1	TRBJ2-1	TGTGCCAGCAGCCGCCTCCGGGACAGATCCTACAATGAGCAGTTCTTC	CASSRLRDRSYNEQFF
TRBV30	NA	TRBD1	TRBJ1-1	TGTGCCTGGAACGGACAGGGGGATGAAGCTTTCTTT	CAWNGQGDEAFF
TRBV4-2	once	TRBD2	TRBJ2-3	TGTGCCAGCAGCCAAGAGACTAGCGGGGTAGTAGATACGCAGTATTTT	CASSQETSGVVDTQYF
TRBV7-2	NA	NA	TRBJ2-2	TGTGCCAGCAGCCTACAGGGGGGGGACCGGGAGCTGTTTTTT	CASSLQGGDRELFF
TRBV19	NA	TRBD1	TRBJ1-4	TGTGCCAGTAGTGCCGGGACAGGGCGCATAGGGGATGAAAAACTGTTTTTT	CASSAGTGRIGDEKLFF
TRBV24-1	few	NA	TRBJ2-2	TGTGCCACCAGTGATTTCAGGCAGGGAACCGGGGAGCTGTTTTTT	CATSDFRQGTGELFF
TRBV13	NA	TRBD1	TRBJ2-7	TGTGCCAGCAGCTTAGGACAGGGGGACTACGAGCAGTACTTC	CASSLGQGDYEQYF
TRBV10-3	once	NA	TRBJ2-7	TGTGCCATCAGTGAACAGGGTCCGTTCGAGCAGTACTTC	CAISEQGPFEQYF
TRBV5-1	NA	TRBD1	TRBJ2-2	TGCGCCAGCAGGGGGACAGGGGCGGCCGGGGAGCTGTTTTTT	CASRGTGAAGELFF
TRBV30	NA	TRBD1	TRBJ2-7	TGTGCCTGCGGCAGAGGGGGCACCTACGAGCAGTACTTC	CACGRGGTYEQYF
TRBV14	NA	NA	TRBJ2-5	TGTGCCAGCAGCCCCCTGGGGGGACGGCAAGAGACCCAGTACTTC	CASSPLGGRQETQYF
TRBV5-1	NA	TRBD2	TRBJ2-6	TGCGCCAGCAGATGGACTAGCGGGAGGGGCTCTGGGGCCAACGTCCTGACTTTC	CASRWTSGRGSGANVLTF
TRBV4-3	NA	TRBD1	TRBJ1-5	TGCGCCAGCAGCCAAGATTTAGGGGGCCCTCAGCCCCAGCATTTT	CASSQDLGGPQPQHF
TRBV19	NA	TRBD1	TRBJ2-7	TGTGCCAGTAGTGATTCCGGGACAGGGCCTTACGAGCAGTACTTC	CASSDSGTGPYEQYF
TRBV28	NA	NA	TRBJ2-4	TGTGCCAGCAGCTTCCCAGACATGGCCAAAAACATTCAGTACTTC	CASSFPDMAKNIQYF
TRBV23-1	NA	NA	TRBJ1-6	TGCGCCAGCAGTCAATCAGGAGACAGTCATCAACCCCTCCACTTT	CASSQSGDSHQPLHF
TRBV7-6	NA	TRBD2	TRBJ2-5	TGTGCCAGCAGCTTAAGGGCTAGCGGGGCCACCCAAGAGACCCAGTACTTC	CASSLRASGATQETQYF
TRBV10-2	few	TRBD2	TRBJ2-2	TGCGCCAGCAGCCCGGGACTAGCGTACGGGGAGCTGTTTTTT	CASSPGLAYGELFF
TRBV6-4	NA	TRBD2	TRBJ2-7	TGTGCCAGCAATATACGGGGGGAGCCCTCCTACGAGCAGTACTTC	CASNIRGEPSYEQYF
TRBV5-4	NA	TRBD1	TRBJ2-4	TGTGCCAGCAGCCCGGACAGGACGAACATTCAGTACTTC	CASSPDRTNIQYF
TRBV5-1	NA	NA	TRBJ2-7	TGCGCCAGCGGCCGGGGGGCGGCCAGGGTTGAGGAGTACTTC	CASGRGAARVEEYF
TRBV28	NA	NA	TRBJ1-5	TGTGCCAGCAGTTTAGGACAGTACAATCAGCCCCAGCATTTT	CASSLGQYNQPQHF
TRBV7-2	NA	NA	TRBJ1-3	TGTGCCAGCAGTCATGGAAACACCATATATTTT	CASSHGNTIYF
TRBV19	once	TRBD2	TRBJ2-2	TGTGCCAGTTTGGGGGGACTAGCGGGAGGGAGCGGGGAGCTGTTTTTT	CASLGGLAGGSGELFF
TRBV28	NA	NA	TRBJ1-2	TGTGCCAGCAGTTTATGGACCGGGGTAGGAGGCTACACCTTC	CASSLWTGVGGYTF
TRBV11-2	NA	TRBD2	TRBJ2-7	TGTGCCAGCAGCCAGACTAGCGGACCGTGGGACGAGCAGTACTTC	CASSQTSGPWDEQYF
TRBV20-1	NA	NA	TRBJ1-1	TGCAGTGCTAAAGGGGTCACTGAAGCTTTCTTT	CSAKGVTEAFF
TRBV28	NA	TRBD1	TRBJ2-3	TGTGCCAGCAGTATAACAGGGGGCTTTCGGACAGATACGCAGTATTTT	CASSITGGFRTDTQYF
TRBV7-9	NA	NA	TRBJ1-1	TGTGCCAGCAGCTTAACTGAGACAGCGAACACTGAAGCTTTCTTT	CASSLTETANTEAFF
TRBV6-6	NA	NA	TRBJ1-3	TGTGCCAGCACCGGGGCGTCTCAGGGGAGCGGAAACACCATATATTTT	CASTGASQGSGNTIYF
TRBV3-1/TRBV3-2	once	TRBD2	TRBJ2-7	TGTGCCAGCAGCCTGGGGCGAGCGGGGGGGCCTGTCTACGAGCAGTACTTC	CASSLGRAGGPVYEQYF
TRBV7-9	NA	TRBD1	TRBJ1-2	TGTGCCAGCAGCTTATACACAGGGGGGTCTGATGGCTACACCTTC	CASSLYTGGSDGYTF
TRBV7-9	NA	TRBD2	TRBJ2-1	TGTGCCAGCAGCTTAGCCGAGCATAGCGGGGGCTACAATGAGCAGTTCTTC	CASSLAEHSGGYNEQFF
TRBV19	few	TRBD1	TRBJ1-5	TGTGCCAGTAGTATTTGGACAGGAGGAGGGTCGGATCAGCCCCAGCATTTT	CASSIWTGGGSDQPQHF
TRBV6-4	NA	TRBD1	TRBJ1-5	TGTGCCAGCACTTCAAGGCCGGGACAGGGAAAGCCCCCGACCAATCAGCCCCAGCATTTT	CASTSRPGQGKPPTNQPQHF
TRBV7-3	few	TRBD1	TRBJ1-2	TGTGCCAGCAGCTTAACAGGACAGGGTGGAGGGTATGGCTACACCTTC	CASSLTGQGGGYGYTF
TRBV7-2	NA	TRBD2	TRBJ2-7	TGTGCCAGCAGCCCCGTTAGCGGGTGGAGCTCCTACGAGCAGTACTTC	CASSPVSGWSSYEQYF
TRBV4-1	NA	TRBD1	TRBJ1-1	TGCGCCAGCAGCCCCCCCGGGACAGGGTACACTGAAGCTTTCTTT	CASSPPGTGYTEAFF
TRBV5-5	NA	TRBD2	TRBJ2-2	TGTGCCAGCAGCTTGGGACTAGCGGGAGGCTGGACCGGGGAGCTGTTTTTT	CASSLGLAGGWTGELFF
TRBV29-1	once	TRBD2	TRBJ2-1	TGCAGCGTTGATAGCGGGAGGAATAATGAGCAGTTCTTC	CSVDSGRNNEQFF
TRBV13	NA	NA	TRBJ2-4	TGTGCCAGCAGCATCCAGGGTGGGCTAGCCAAAAACATTCAGTACTTC	CASSIQGGLAKNIQYF
TRBV6-5	NA	TRBD1	TRBJ2-7	TGTGCCAGCAGCGACCGGGACAGTCTATCCTACGAGCAGTACTTC	CASSDRDSLSYEQYF
TRBV19	NA	NA	TRBJ2-7	TGTGCCAGTAACGGCGGCAGGGGTCTCGGAGAGCAGTACTTC	CASNGGRGLGEQYF
TRBV2	NA	TRBD1	TRBJ1-2	TGTGCCAGCACAGGGGACAGGGGGCAATCGAGCTATGGCTACACCTTC	CASTGDRGQSSYGYTF
TRBV4-1	NA	TRBD1	TRBJ1-5	TGCGCCAGCAGCCAAACAGGGGGCAATCAGCCCCAGCATTTT	CASSQTGGNQPQHF
TRBV6-6	NA	NA	TRBJ2-2	TGTGCCAGCAGCCTATACAGGGCCGGGGAGCTGTTTTTT	CASSLYRAGELFF